This is a list of T cell receptor beta chains from one sample in a study of blood T cell repertoires in COVID-19. Measured with immunoSEQ multiplex PCR; TCRdb has only the in-frame clones, and not every one. There are under 250,000 clones in the sample; about nine tenths occur only once, and approximately 0.7% lies in the top ten. Sequencing input: peripheral blood. These receptors were taken from a man aged 35-49 years with acute or convalescent COVID-19. The CDR3 runs from the conserved cysteine through the conserved F or W. D genes are given only for firm matches. Some rows have no size entry. The others give once, few or many, or a class for an expanded clone.

TRBV4-1	.	TRBJ1-2	.	16	TGCGCCAGCAGCCAAGAATCCCCTTGGGGGGGGGATGGCTACACCTTC	CASSQESPWGGDGYTF
TRBV29-1	.	TRBJ1-1	.	11	TGCAGCGTTGAGGGGGCCTTGGGAGCTTTCTTT	CSVEGALGAFF
TRBV28	.	TRBJ1-2	.	13	TGTGCCAGCAGTTTCGGCAGGGAAAAAGGCTACACCTTC	CASSFGREKGYTF
TRBV12-3/TRBV12-4	.	TRBJ1-2	.	12	TGTGCCAGCAGTTTTTCCGGGGTTCGAAGCACCTTC	CASSFSGVRSTF
TRBV28	TRBD1	TRBJ1-2	.	14	TGTGCCAGCAGACGCGGGGACAGGCTAAGTAGCTACACCTTC	CASRRGDRLSSYTF
TRBV5-1	.	TRBJ1-4	once	16	TGCGCCAGCAGCTCGGGCTGGGGCGAGACTAATGAAAAACTGTTTTTT	CASSSGWGETNEKLFF
TRBV5-5	.	TRBJ2-7	.	13	TGTGCCAGCAGCTTGGCCCAGGGTTCCGAGCAGTACTTC	CASSLAQGSEQYF
TRBV6-4	.	TRBJ2-7	.	11	TGTGCCAGCAGTCGAGGCCGGGGTTGGTACTTC	CASSRGRGWYF
TRBV4-1	.	TRBJ2-1	.	12	TGCGCCAGCAGCCAAAGGGGCAATGAGCAGTTCTTC	CASSQRGNEQFF
TRBV27	TRBD1	TRBJ1-5	.	15	TGTGCCAGCACCGCGGACAGGCTGGGCAATCAGCCCCAGCATTTT	CASTADRLGNQPQHF
TRBV6-1	.	TRBJ1-1	.	17	TGTGCCAGCAGTGATTCGGGGTCAGGAAGGACGAACACTGAAGCTTTCTTT	CASSDSGSGRTNTEAFF